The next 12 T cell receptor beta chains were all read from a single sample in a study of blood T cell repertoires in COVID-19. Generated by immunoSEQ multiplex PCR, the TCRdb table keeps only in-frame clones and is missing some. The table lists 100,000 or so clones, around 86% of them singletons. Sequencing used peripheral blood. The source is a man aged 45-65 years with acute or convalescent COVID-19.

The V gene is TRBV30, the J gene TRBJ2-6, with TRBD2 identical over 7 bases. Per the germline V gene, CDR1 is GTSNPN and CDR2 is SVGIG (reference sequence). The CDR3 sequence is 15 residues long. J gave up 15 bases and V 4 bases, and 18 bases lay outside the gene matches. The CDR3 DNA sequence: TGTGCCTGGACAAACGGAGGGACCGGGGGAGGGACCCTGACTTTC. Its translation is CAWTNGGTGGGTLTF.

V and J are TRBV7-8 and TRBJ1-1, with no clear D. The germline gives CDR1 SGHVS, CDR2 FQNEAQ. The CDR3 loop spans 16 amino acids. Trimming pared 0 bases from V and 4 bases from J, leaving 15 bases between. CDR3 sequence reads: CASSLAGDPAGTEAFF. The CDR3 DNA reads TGTGCCAGCAGCTTAGCGGGCGACCCCGCAGGCACTGAAGCTTTCTTT.

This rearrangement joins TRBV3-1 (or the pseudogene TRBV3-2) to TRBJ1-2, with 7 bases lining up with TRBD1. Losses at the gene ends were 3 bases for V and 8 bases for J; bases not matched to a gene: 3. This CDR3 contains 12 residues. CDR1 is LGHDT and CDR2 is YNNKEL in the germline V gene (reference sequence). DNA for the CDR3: TGTGCCAGCAGCCATGGGACAGTCGGCTACACCTTC. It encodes CASSHGTVGYTF.

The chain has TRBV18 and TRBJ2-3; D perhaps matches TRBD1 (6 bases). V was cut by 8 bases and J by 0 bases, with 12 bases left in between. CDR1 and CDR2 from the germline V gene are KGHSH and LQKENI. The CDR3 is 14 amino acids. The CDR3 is CASKPGHSTDTQYF. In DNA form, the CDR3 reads TGTGCCAGCAAACCGGGACACAGCACAGATACGCAGTATTTT.

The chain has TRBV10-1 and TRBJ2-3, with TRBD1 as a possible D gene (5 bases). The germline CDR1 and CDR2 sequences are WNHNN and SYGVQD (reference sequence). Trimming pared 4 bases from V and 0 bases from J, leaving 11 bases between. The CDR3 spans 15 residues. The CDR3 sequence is CASSGATASTDTQYF. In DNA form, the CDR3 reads TGCGCCAGCAGTGGAGCGACAGCTAGCACAGATACGCAGTATTTT.

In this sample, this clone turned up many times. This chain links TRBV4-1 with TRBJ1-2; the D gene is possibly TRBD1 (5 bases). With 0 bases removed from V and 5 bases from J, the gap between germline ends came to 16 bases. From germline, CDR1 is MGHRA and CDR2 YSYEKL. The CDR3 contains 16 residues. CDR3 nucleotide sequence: TGCGCCAGCAGCCAAGAATACAGGAAACTCGCGTATGGCTACACCTTC. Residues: CASSQEYRKLAYGYTF.

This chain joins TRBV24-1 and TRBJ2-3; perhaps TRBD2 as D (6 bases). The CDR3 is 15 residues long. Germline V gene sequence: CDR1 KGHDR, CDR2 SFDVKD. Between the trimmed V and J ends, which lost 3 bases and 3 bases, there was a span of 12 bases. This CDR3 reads CATSDGVRGTDTQYF. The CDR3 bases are TGTGCCACCAGTGATGGGGTGCGGGGTACAGATACGCAGTATTTT.

The CDR3 loop reads CASSSRPGTGAGANVLTF. CDR3 sequence (DNA): TGTGCCAGCAGCTCTCGTCCCGGGACAGGGGCTGGGGCCAACGTCCTGACTTTC. The V and J genes are TRBV7-3 and TRBJ2-6; TRBD1 aligns across 10 bases. The CDR3 contains 18 residues. The ends lost 4 bases at V and 2 bases at J; junction bases unmatched: 8. The germline CDR1 and CDR2 sequences are SGHTA and FQGTGA.

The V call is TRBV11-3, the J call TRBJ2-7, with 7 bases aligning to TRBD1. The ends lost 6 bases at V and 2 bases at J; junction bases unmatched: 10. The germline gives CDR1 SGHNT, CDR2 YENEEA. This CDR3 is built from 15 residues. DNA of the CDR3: TGTGCCAGCAGTTTATCCGGGACAGTAACCTACGAGCAGTACTTC. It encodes CASSLSGTVTYEQYF.

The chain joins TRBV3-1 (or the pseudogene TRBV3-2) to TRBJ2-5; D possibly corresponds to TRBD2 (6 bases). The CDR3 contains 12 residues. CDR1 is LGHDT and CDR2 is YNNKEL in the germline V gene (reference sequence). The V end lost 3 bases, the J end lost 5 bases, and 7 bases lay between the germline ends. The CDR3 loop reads CASSHREETQYF. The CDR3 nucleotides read TGTGCCAGCAGCCACCGGGAGGAGACCCAGTACTTC.

The CDR3 reads CASSAQGTGRSPLHF. In DNA form, the CDR3 reads TGTGCCAGCAGTGCCCAGGGGACAGGGAGGTCACCCCTCCACTTT. V usage is TRBV2 and J usage is TRBJ1-6; 9 positions agree with TRBD1. Germline V lookup: CDR1 SNHLY, CDR2 FYNNEI. V lost 4 bases, J lost 10 bases, and 8 bases stayed unmatched. This CDR3 spans 15 amino acids.

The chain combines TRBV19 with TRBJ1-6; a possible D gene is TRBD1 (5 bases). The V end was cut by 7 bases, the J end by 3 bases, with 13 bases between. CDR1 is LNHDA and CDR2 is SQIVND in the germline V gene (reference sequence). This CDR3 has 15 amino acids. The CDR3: CASNRNDGYNSPLHF. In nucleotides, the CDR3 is TGTGCCAGTAACAGGAACGACGGCTATAATTCACCCCTCCACTTT.